These 30 T cell receptor beta chains share one sample of origin, sequenced in a study of CXCR3-negative and CXCR3-positive naive CD8 T cells. cDNA libraries for TRB were generated by 5' RACE incorporating UMI labels. One entry per CDR3 protein, without DNA, is what TCRdb gives after re-calling the 5' RACE reads. This sample's table has roughly 48,000 distinct CDR3 sequences. Sequencing was done on a sample of memory CD8+ T cells from blood. These receptors were taken from a human donor in good health. Some clones in this sample may be carry-over from other donors' samples.

The chain recombines TRBV28 with TRBJ2-2; lacking DNA, the TRBD1 call made by TCRdb goes unchecked. Germline lookup yields CDR1 MDHEN and CDR2 SYDVKM. The CDR3 spans 18 residues. The chain's CDR3 is CASSPGPGTGPNTGELFF.

The chain recombines TRBV7-9 with TRBJ2-1; with no DNA, the TCRdb D assignment of TRBD2 cannot be verified. This CDR3 contains 16 residues. Germline loops: CDR1 SEHNR, CDR2 FQNEAQ (reference sequence). The CDR3: CASSFSTGWTGNEQFF. The full variable domain, rest sourced from reference TRBV7-9 and TRBJ2-1, is DTGVSQNPRHKITKRGQNVTFRCDPISEHNRLYWYRQTLGQGPEFLTYFQNEAQLEKSRLLSDRFSAERPKGSFSTLEIQRTEQGDSAMYLCASSFSTGWTGNEQFFGPGTRLTVL.

The chain couples TRBV28 to TRBJ2-7; the D gene TCRdb calls, TRBD2, cannot be checked with no DNA. The CDR3 has 11 amino acids. Germline V lookup: CDR1 MDHEN, CDR2 SYDVKM. CDR3 sequence: CASSSGGEQYF.

The chain combines TRBV9 with TRBJ2-5; TCRdb outputs TRBD2, but without DNA this stays unchecked. Per the germline V gene, CDR1 is SGDLS and CDR2 is YYNGEE. The CDR3 runs 17 residues. This CDR3 is CASSVAPSGGTGETQYF.

The V gene is TRBV7-9, the J gene TRBJ2-7; the TCRdb call, TRBD2, lacks DNA for checking. CDR3 size: 16 residues. Per germline, CDR1 SEHNR and CDR2 FQNEAQ (reference sequence). The chain's CDR3 is CASSLVGGGASYEQYF.

The gene calls are TRBV29-1 and TRBJ2-1; TCRdb reports TRBD1, a call that lacks DNA to check it against. Germline loops: CDR1 SQVTM, CDR2 ANQGSEA. This CDR3 region has 11 residues. The CDR3 here is CSVPGGNEQFF.

The J gene is TRBJ2-5, the V gene TRBV28. There are 14 residues in the CDR3. Germline V lookup: CDR1 MDHEN, CDR2 SYDVKM. The CDR3: CASSPRRAQETQYF.

The chain is built from TRBV7-9 and TRBJ1-2; the D gene TCRdb calls, TRBD1, cannot be checked with no DNA. The CDR3 spans 15 residues. Germline V gene sequence: CDR1 SEHNR, CDR2 FQNEAQ (reference sequence). The CDR3 sequence is CASSLDWTSGYGYTF.

V gene TRBV12-3 or TRBV12-4 combines with J gene TRBJ2-5; TCRdb names TRBD2, which stays unverified in the absence of DNA. This CDR3 comprises 17 residues. This CDR3 is CASSSETAFGEKETQYF.

The chain employs TRBV20-1 and TRBJ2-6; TCRdb picks TRBD2, but there is no DNA to check that call. CDR3 size: 18 residues. Looked up from germline, CDR1 is DFQATT and CDR2 is SNEGSKA (reference sequence). CDR3 sequence reads: CSAAGLASSSSGANVLTF.

The rearrangement joins TRBV29-1 to TRBJ2-4; the D call of TRBD1 rests on TCRdb alone, since no DNA is present to check it. In germline, CDR1 is SQVTM, CDR2 ANQGSEA. The CDR3 extends over 17 amino acids. CDR3 in amino acids: CSVELLGQGFKGNIQYF.

V and J are TRBV29-1 and TRBJ2-2; TCRdb reports TRBD1, a call that lacks DNA to check it against. This CDR3 region has 14 residues. The germline CDR1 and CDR2 sequences are SQVTM and ANQGSEA. The CDR3 sequence is CSVDKGVSNGELFF.

V is TRBV12-3 or TRBV12-4 and J is TRBJ2-7. The CDR3 runs to 14 residues. CDR3 amino acids: CASSLRNGAYEQYF.

The CDR3 reads CASSYSETSTDTQYF. The rearrangement uses TRBV6-6 and TRBJ2-3. The CDR3 extends over 15 amino acids. Germline CDR1 is MNHNY and CDR2 is SVGAGI (reference sequence).

V gene TRBV5-1 combines with J gene TRBJ2-5; TCRdb gives TRBD1 as the D gene, but with no DNA this cannot be confirmed. The germline gives CDR1 SGHRS, CDR2 YFSETQ. The CDR3 loop spans 15 amino acids. CDR3 sequence: CASSSSPGGQETQYF.

V usage is TRBV3-1 and J usage is TRBJ2-2; TCRdb's D call, TRBD2, is unchecked because there is no DNA. From germline, CDR1 is LGHDT and CDR2 YNNKEL (reference sequence). This CDR3 is 15 amino acids long. CDR3 loop: CASSQVHPPTGELFF.

The rearrangement joins TRBV29-1 to TRBJ2-7. Germline CDR1 SQVTM, CDR2 ANQGSEA. CDR3 length: 11 amino acids. CDR3 in amino acids: CSVTESYEQYF.

The genes are TRBV4-2 and TRBJ2-7; the TCRdb D gene call, TRBD1, has no DNA to confirm it. Per the germline V gene, CDR1 is LGHNA and CDR2 is YNFKEQ. This CDR3 is 14 amino acids long. The CDR3 region is CASSATTDTYEQYF.

This chain connects TRBV5-1 to TRBJ1-2; TCRdb indicates TRBD1, and absent DNA this call remains unverified. CDR3 size: 13 residues. Germline CDR1 SGHRS, CDR2 YFSETQ. The CDR3 sequence is CASSSSGWDGYTF.

J is TRBJ2-7 and V is TRBV6-5; TCRdb's D call, TRBD2, is unchecked because there is no DNA. The CDR3 sequence is 13 residues long. Germline assignment: CDR1 MNHEY and CDR2 SVGAGI. CDR3 in amino acids: CASSPGEASEQYF.

Here the CDR3 reads CASSSPGQGMYEQYF. The V call is TRBV12-3 or TRBV12-4, the J call TRBJ2-7; absent DNA, TCRdb's TRBD1 call cannot be checked. This CDR3 has 15 amino acids.

The chain employs TRBV7-9 and TRBJ2-7; the TCRdb D gene call, TRBD2, has no DNA to confirm it. The CDR3 spans 18 residues. The germline V gene encodes CDR1 SEHNR and CDR2 FQNEAQ (reference sequence). This CDR3 reads CASSLVGSGGPSSYEQYF.

The chain combines TRBV7-8 with TRBJ1-5; absent DNA, TCRdb's TRBD1 call cannot be checked. This CDR3 is 16 amino acids long. Germline V gene lookup returns CDR1 SGHVS and CDR2 FQNEAQ. CDR3 protein: CASSLAGGYSNQPQHF.

This chain uses TRBV29-1 with TRBJ2-7. The CDR3 contains 13 residues. The germline V gene has CDR1 SQVTM and CDR2 ANQGSEA. The chain's CDR3 is CSVEEGRTYEQYF.

The CDR3 is CASSPGQQNTEAFF. The V gene is TRBV25-1, the J gene TRBJ1-1; TCRdb selects TRBD1, and the lack of DNA leaves this call unchecked. This CDR3 contains 14 residues. Looked up from germline, CDR1 is MGHDK and CDR2 is SYGVNS.

The gene calls are TRBV27 and TRBJ1-1; TCRdb's D call, TRBD1, is unchecked because there is no DNA. CDR3 length: 16 residues. Germline V lookup: CDR1 MNHEY, CDR2 SMNVEV (reference sequence). The CDR3 spells CASSPGQGGPNTEAFF.

The chain is built from TRBV29-1 and TRBJ1-2; without DNA, the TCRdb call of TRBD1 cannot be checked. From germline, CDR1 is SQVTM and CDR2 ANQGSEA. The CDR3 runs 13 residues. The chain's CDR3 is CSVEAGLGYGYTF.

The chain joins TRBV5-1 to TRBJ2-7; without DNA, the TCRdb call of TRBD1 cannot be checked. Germline CDR1 SGHRS, CDR2 YFSETQ. This CDR3 has 16 amino acids. CDR3 sequence reads: CASSLSSGTPAYEQYF. The complete variable domain, with remaining parts taken from reference TRBV5-1 and TRBJ2-7, reads KAGVTQTPRYLIKTRGQQVTLSCSPISGHRSVSWYQQTPGQGLQFLFEYFSETQRNKGNFPGRFSGRQFSNSRSEMNVSTLELGDSALYLCASSLSSGTPAYEQYFGPGTRLTVT.

The chain recombines TRBV4-2 with TRBJ1-1. CDR1 and CDR2 from the germline V gene are LGHNA and YNFKEQ. The CDR3 covers 16 residues. The CDR3 protein is CASSQDSRGGITEAFF.

V and J are TRBV5-1 and TRBJ2-1. The CDR3 spans 12 residues. The germline V gene has CDR1 SGHRS and CDR2 YFSETQ. CDR3 amino acids: CASSLSGNEQFF.